This is a list of T cell receptor beta chains from one sample in a study of cytomegalovirus exposure and HLA in healthy donors. Clones were read by immunoSEQ multiplex PCR, and TCRdb kept only the in-frame ones, dropping some. The profile covers roughly 56,000 clones, with 93% appearing a single time and more than 1.5% taken by the ten largest. Sequences were obtained from PBMCs. The receptors shown here come from a woman aged 18-35 years in good health and CMV-seropositive. CDR3s include the opening cysteine and the closing phenylalanine or tryptophan. The D gene is left open where the match is weak. Only part of the rows carry a size: once, few, many, or a class if the clone is expanded.

d_gene: -; v_gene: TRBV6-5; j_gene: TRBJ2-2; abundance: -; CDR3nt: TGTGCCAGCAGTTCTCGGACAGCCACCGGGGAGCTGTTTTTT; CDR3aa: CASSSRTATGELFF
d_gene: -; v_gene: TRBV9; j_gene: TRBJ2-3; abundance: -; CDR3nt: TGTGCCAGCAGCCTGAGCCGCACAGATACGCAGTATTTT; CDR3aa: CASSLSRTDTQYF
d_gene: -; v_gene: TRBV5-4; j_gene: TRBJ2-7; abundance: -; CDR3nt: TGTGCCAGCAGCTTGGAGGTCTACTACTACGAGCAGTACTTC; CDR3aa: CASSLEVYYYEQYF
d_gene: -; v_gene: TRBV9; j_gene: TRBJ2-5; abundance: -; CDR3nt: TGTGCCAGCAGCTCCTCCACGGAGCAAGAGACCCAGTACTTC; CDR3aa: CASSSSTEQETQYF
d_gene: -; v_gene: TRBV11-2; j_gene: TRBJ2-7; abundance: -; CDR3nt: TGTGCCAGCAGCTTAGACAGGGTTGGAAACGAGCAGTACTTC; CDR3aa: CASSLDRVGNEQYF
d_gene: -; v_gene: TRBV27; j_gene: TRBJ2-1; abundance: -; CDR3nt: TGTGCCAGCGGGTTAAAGCTGGGCAGGCAGTTCTTC; CDR3aa: CASGLKLGRQFF
d_gene: TRBD1; v_gene: TRBV5-1; j_gene: TRBJ1-5; abundance: -; CDR3nt: TGCGCCAGCAGCTTGGGGTCAGGGGGAATTAGCAATCAGCCCCAGCATTTT; CDR3aa: CASSLGSGGISNQPQHF
d_gene: TRBD1; v_gene: TRBV18; j_gene: TRBJ2-3; abundance: -; CDR3nt: TGTGCCAGCTCACCATCTTCTCCCGGGACAGGGGTATCAGATACGCAGTATTTT; CDR3aa: CASSPSSPGTGVSDTQYF
d_gene: -; v_gene: TRBV6-5; j_gene: TRBJ1-2; abundance: -; CDR3nt: TGTGCCAGCAGTTTAGTACAGGGAAATGGCTACACCTTC; CDR3aa: CASSLVQGNGYTF
d_gene: TRBD1; v_gene: TRBV7-3; j_gene: TRBJ1-2; abundance: -; CDR3nt: TGTGCCAGCAGCCCCCGGACAGGGGATTTGGGTGGCTACACCTTC; CDR3aa: CASSPRTGDLGGYTF
d_gene: -; v_gene: TRBV7-2; j_gene: TRBJ1-2; abundance: -; CDR3nt: TGTGCCAGCAGCCCCCAACCCCGACAGGACTATGGCTACACCTTC; CDR3aa: CASSPQPRQDYGYTF
d_gene: -; v_gene: TRBV27; j_gene: TRBJ2-7; abundance: -; CDR3nt: -; CDR3aa: CASSSSAGGISYEQYF
d_gene: -; v_gene: TRBV11-3; j_gene: TRBJ2-7; abundance: once; CDR3nt: TGTGCCAGCAGCATCAGGGGGGTGGGTGAGCAGTACTTC; CDR3aa: CASSIRGVGEQYF
d_gene: -; v_gene: TRBV7-6; j_gene: TRBJ2-2; abundance: once; CDR3nt: TGTGCCAGCAGCTTAGCAAATGTCTACAGGGACACCGGGGAGCTGTTTTTT; CDR3aa: CASSLANVYRDTGELFF
d_gene: -; v_gene: TRBV19; j_gene: TRBJ1-2; abundance: -; CDR3nt: TGTGCCAGTTTTCACCCGGGACAAAACTATGGCTACACCTTC; CDR3aa: CASFHPGQNYGYTF
d_gene: TRBD1; v_gene: TRBV27; j_gene: TRBJ1-2; abundance: -; CDR3nt: TGTGCCAGCAGTCCTGGACAGGGGGGCTATGGCTACACCTTC; CDR3aa: CASSPGQGGYGYTF
d_gene: TRBD1; v_gene: TRBV18; j_gene: TRBJ2-3; abundance: -; CDR3nt: TGTGCCAGCTCACCTGACAGGGGCACAGATACGCAGTATTTT; CDR3aa: CASSPDRGTDTQYF
d_gene: -; v_gene: TRBV19; j_gene: TRBJ2-1; abundance: once; CDR3nt: TGTGCCAGTACCCGAGGGGGGGGGCTATACAATGAGCAGTTCTTC; CDR3aa: CASTRGGGLYNEQFF
d_gene: TRBD2; v_gene: TRBV4-3; j_gene: TRBJ2-3; abundance: -; CDR3nt: TGCGCCAGCAGCCCTCTTAGCGGGCCCACAGATACGCAGTATTTT; CDR3aa: CASSPLSGPTDTQYF
d_gene: -; v_gene: TRBV25-1; j_gene: TRBJ2-5; abundance: -; CDR3nt: TGTGCCAGCAGTGTTGCGGGGAATGGGGAGACCCAGTACTTC; CDR3aa: CASSVAGNGETQYF
d_gene: -; v_gene: TRBV23-1; j_gene: TRBJ1-3; abundance: once; CDR3nt: TGCGCCAGCAGTCAATCGCAGGGGCCTGGAAACACCATATATTTT; CDR3aa: CASSQSQGPGNTIYF
d_gene: TRBD1; v_gene: TRBV5-5; j_gene: TRBJ1-2; abundance: -; CDR3nt: TGTGCCAGCAGCCAGGGGGGAGGTACCTATGGCTACACCTTC; CDR3aa: CASSQGGGTYGYTF
d_gene: TRBD1; v_gene: TRBV27; j_gene: TRBJ2-5; abundance: -; CDR3nt: TGTGCCAGCAGTTTAGGGACAGGGGGAGAGACCCAGTACTTC; CDR3aa: CASSLGTGGETQYF
d_gene: TRBD1; v_gene: TRBV7-6; j_gene: TRBJ2-3; abundance: -; CDR3nt: TGTGCCAGCAGCTTAGGGGACAGGGTGGCAGATACGCAGTATTTT; CDR3aa: CASSLGDRVADTQYF
d_gene: TRBD1; v_gene: TRBV4-2; j_gene: TRBJ2-7; abundance: -; CDR3nt: TGTGCCAGCAGTCAAGGGGACAGTACGGCCCCCTACGAGCAGTACTTC; CDR3aa: CASSQGDSTAPYEQYF
d_gene: TRBD1; v_gene: TRBV6-1; j_gene: TRBJ2-7; abundance: -; CDR3nt: TGTGCCAGCAGACATACAGGGGGCAGGGACGAGCAGTACTTC; CDR3aa: CASRHTGGRDEQYF
d_gene: TRBD1; v_gene: TRBV7-6; j_gene: TRBJ2-1; abundance: -; CDR3nt: TGTGCCAGCAGCTTAGGGACAGGGGTAGTCAATGAGCAGTTCTTC; CDR3aa: CASSLGTGVVNEQFF
d_gene: -; v_gene: TRBV18; j_gene: TRBJ2-3; abundance: -; CDR3nt: TGTGCCAGCTCACCCGTGGGGCCCACAGATACGCAGTATTTT; CDR3aa: CASSPVGPTDTQYF
d_gene: -; v_gene: TRBV5-1; j_gene: TRBJ1-1; abundance: once; CDR3nt: TGCGCCAGCAAAACAGGGTCGAACACTGAAGCTTTCTTT; CDR3aa: CASKTGSNTEAFF
d_gene: -; v_gene: TRBV6-6; j_gene: TRBJ1-5; abundance: -; CDR3nt: TGTGCCAGCAGTCCAGGGTCTAGCAATCAGCCCCAGCATTTT; CDR3aa: CASSPGSSNQPQHF
d_gene: -; v_gene: TRBV5-4; j_gene: TRBJ1-2; abundance: -; CDR3nt: TGTGCCAGCAGCTTGGCACCCCGGGAGGTCTCTAACTATGGCTACACCTTC; CDR3aa: CASSLAPREVSNYGYTF
d_gene: -; v_gene: TRBV16; j_gene: TRBJ1-1; abundance: -; CDR3nt: TGTGCCAGCAGCCACGCAGGATATGAAGCTTTCTTT; CDR3aa: CASSHAGYEAFF
d_gene: -; v_gene: TRBV19; j_gene: TRBJ1-6; abundance: few; CDR3nt: TGTGCCAGTAACCCACAGCCGGCAGACCTCAGGGCACCCCTCCACTTT; CDR3aa: CASNPQPADLRAPLHF
d_gene: -; v_gene: TRBV28; j_gene: TRBJ2-3; abundance: -; CDR3nt: TGTGCCAGCAGTTTAGGTTATCGCGGGGTATCCACAGATACGCAGTATTTT; CDR3aa: CASSLGYRGVSTDTQYF
d_gene: TRBD2; v_gene: TRBV6-5; j_gene: TRBJ2-3; abundance: -; CDR3nt: TGTGCCAGCAGTAAACTAGCGGGGGCCACAGATACGCAGTATTTT; CDR3aa: CASSKLAGATDTQYF
d_gene: -; v_gene: TRBV5-6; j_gene: TRBJ1-2; abundance: -; CDR3nt: TGTGCCAGCAGCTCCAGGGACTCGGAGACGAACTATGGCTACACCTTC; CDR3aa: CASSSRDSETNYGYTF
d_gene: TRBD1; v_gene: TRBV9; j_gene: TRBJ1-3; abundance: -; CDR3nt: TGTGCCAGCAGCGTAGAGGGGGCAGATGGAAACACCATATATTTT; CDR3aa: CASSVEGADGNTIYF
d_gene: TRBD2; v_gene: TRBV6-4; j_gene: TRBJ2-7; abundance: once; CDR3nt: TGTGCCAGCAGTGAAGGAGGGACTAGTCACTCCTACGAGCAGTACTTC; CDR3aa: CASSEGGTSHSYEQYF
d_gene: TRBD1; v_gene: TRBV5-5; j_gene: TRBJ2-5; abundance: -; CDR3nt: TGTGCCAGCAGCTTAAGACTTACAGGGGGCCAAGAGACCCAGTACTTC; CDR3aa: CASSLRLTGGQETQYF
d_gene: -; v_gene: TRBV7-2; j_gene: TRBJ2-3; abundance: -; CDR3nt: TGTGCCAGCAGCTCCACCGGGAGCTTGTCGCAGTATTTT; CDR3aa: CASSSTGSLSQYF
d_gene: TRBD1; v_gene: TRBV7-6; j_gene: TRBJ1-2; abundance: -; CDR3nt: TGTGCCAGCAGCTTACGACAGGGAAACTATGGCTACACCTTC; CDR3aa: CASSLRQGNYGYTF